These T cell receptor beta chains were read from a single sample in a study of PD-L1 blockade in urothelial cancer. Sequencing was performed with immunoSEQ multiplex PCR; in TCRdb, only in-frame clones are kept and a portion is missing. The table includes 50,000 or so clones, 85% to 90% detected once. The sequencing used PBMCs, collected around atezolizumab (anti-PD-L1) treatment. These receptors originate from a man in his sixties with urothelial cancer. Both conserved end residues are part of each CDR3. D genes are given only for firm matches. Size is omitted from some rows. Given values are once, few, many or a class for expanded clones.

DNA: TGCAGCGTTGCCGGCGGAAGCAATCAGCCCCAGCATTTT
CDR3: CSVAGGSNQPQHF
J: TRBJ1-5
size: few
D: .
V: TRBV29-1

DNA: TGTGCCAGCGGGCCGACTAGCGGGCGTAGCTCCTACAATGAGCAGTTCTTC
CDR3: CASGPTSGRSSYNEQFF
J: TRBJ2-1
size: once
D: TRBD2
V: TRBV14

DNA: TGCGCCAGCAGCTTGGAACAGGGGAGATACTACGAGCAGTACTTC
CDR3: CASSLEQGRYYEQYF
J: TRBJ2-7
size: .
D: TRBD1
V: TRBV5-1

DNA: TGTGCCAGCAGTTTCAATACAGGGGCCCCTTATGGCTACACCTTC
CDR3: CASSFNTGAPYGYTF
J: TRBJ1-2
size: .
D: TRBD1
V: TRBV6-1

DNA: TGTGCCACCAGACTCTTTGGGACAGACGATGGCTACACCTTC
CDR3: CATRLFGTDDGYTF
J: TRBJ1-2
size: .
D: TRBD1
V: TRBV19

DNA: TGTGCCAGCAGTGATCCCCGGGACAGGGGAGCCTACGAGCAGTACTTC
CDR3: CASSDPRDRGAYEQYF
J: TRBJ2-7
size: .
D: TRBD1
V: TRBV2

DNA: TGTGCCAGTAGCCGGGAAGTTGGGCTAGCGGGCGGATTTAGCACAGATACGCAGTATTTT
CDR3: CASSREVGLAGGFSTDTQYF
J: TRBJ2-3
size: .
D: TRBD2
V: TRBV19

DNA: TGTGCCAGCCACCGGGAGGTCACAGATACGCAGTATTTT
CDR3: CASHREVTDTQYF
J: TRBJ2-3
size: few
D: TRBD2
V: TRBV6-5

DNA: TGTGCCAGCAGATTGACAGGAGGCACCGGGGAGCTGTTTTTT
CDR3: CASRLTGGTGELFF
J: TRBJ2-2
size: .
D: .
V: TRBV6-1

DNA: TGTGCCACCAGCACCGGACAGGGGAGGACCGGGGAGCTGTTTTTT
CDR3: CATSTGQGRTGELFF
J: TRBJ2-2
size: .
D: TRBD1
V: TRBV15

DNA: TGCGCCAGCACCGTTACTAGCGGGGGGCTCGAGCAGTACTTC
CDR3: CASTVTSGGLEQYF
J: TRBJ2-7
size: .
D: TRBD2
V: TRBV5-1

DNA: TGCGCCAGCAGCACGGGACAGGGGTGGTACACCGGGGAGCTGTTTTTT
CDR3: CASSTGQGWYTGELFF
J: TRBJ2-2
size: .
D: TRBD1
V: TRBV5-1

DNA: TGTGCCACCAGCGACCCGGGACAATTACCGGGAAACACCATATATTTT
CDR3: CATSDPGQLPGNTIYF
J: TRBJ1-3
size: .
D: .
V: TRBV15

DNA: TGTGCCAGCAGCGTCATAGCCGGGGGGCTGGGCGGGGAGCTGTTTTTT
CDR3: CASSVIAGGLGGELFF
J: TRBJ2-2
size: .
D: .
V: TRBV9

DNA: TGCGCCAGCAGCTTGGCCGGGACAGGGCCTTCCTACGAGCAGTACTTC
CDR3: CASSLAGTGPSYEQYF
J: TRBJ2-7
size: once
D: TRBD1
V: TRBV5-1

DNA: TGTGCCAGCTCTGAACTCCAGACAGCTAACTATGGCTACACCTTC
CDR3: CASSELQTANYGYTF
J: TRBJ1-2
size: .
D: .
V: TRBV18

DNA: TGTGCTAGTGGTACCGGGGGGGGACCCCGCTCCGAGGACACCTTC
CDR3: CASGTGGGPRSEDTF
J: TRBJ1-2
size: few
D: .
V: TRBV12-5

DNA: TGTGCCAGCAGCTTGGCGGCGGGTAGCACAGATACGCAGTATTTT
CDR3: CASSLAAGSTDTQYF
J: TRBJ2-3
size: .
D: .
V: TRBV5-4

DNA: TGTGCCACCAATAGCGGGAGGGCTCTCGAGCAGTACTTC
CDR3: CATNSGRALEQYF
J: TRBJ2-7
size: .
D: TRBD2
V: TRBV19

DNA: TGTGCCTGGAGTGACACAGACTCGCTTAGCGGGACAAACTACGAGCAGTACTTC
CDR3: CAWSDTDSLSGTNYEQYF
J: TRBJ2-7
size: few
D: TRBD2
V: TRBV30

DNA: TGCGCCAGCAGCCACACACCGGGACAGGGTAGCTATGGCTACACCTTC
CDR3: CASSHTPGQGSYGYTF
J: TRBJ1-2
size: .
D: TRBD1
V: TRBV5-1

DNA: TGCGCCAGCAACCCCGGGACAGCCGTAGAGACCCAGTACTTC
CDR3: CASNPGTAVETQYF
J: TRBJ2-5
size: few
D: TRBD1
V: TRBV4-1

DNA: TGTGCCAGCAGCCTAATCGGTGCAGGGGGCATGAGTCAGCCCCAGCATTTT
CDR3: CASSLIGAGGMSQPQHF
J: TRBJ1-5
size: few
D: TRBD1
V: TRBV7-8

DNA: TGCGCCAGCAGTGAGGGTAGGACAGGGCATGCTAAGACCTACGAGCAGTACTTC
CDR3: CASSEGRTGHAKTYEQYF
J: TRBJ2-7
size: .
D: TRBD1
V: TRBV10-1

DNA: TGTGCCAGCAGCTTCTCCAGGGGGAGCAATCAGCCCCAGCATTTT
CDR3: CASSFSRGSNQPQHF
J: TRBJ1-5
size: .
D: TRBD1
V: TRBV7-2

DNA: TGTGCCAGCAGCCGGGACAGGGTGGCCGGGGAGCTGTTTTTT
CDR3: CASSRDRVAGELFF
J: TRBJ2-2
size: .
D: TRBD1
V: TRBV7-2

DNA: TGTGCCACCTCAAGCCCGAAAACCTTC
CDR3: CATSSPKTF
J: TRBJ1-2
size: .
D: .
V: TRBV19

DNA: TGTGCCTGGAGTGTGGCAGGGGGTGGGGACTATGGCTACACCTTC
CDR3: CAWSVAGGGDYGYTF
J: TRBJ1-2
size: .
D: TRBD1
V: TRBV30

DNA: TGTGCCAGCAGCTCTCGGATGACAGGATCTGAGCAGTTCTTC
CDR3: CASSSRMTGSEQFF
J: TRBJ2-1
size: .
D: .
V: TRBV7-2

DNA: TGTGCCTGGACGACAGGCTACGAGCAGTACTTC
CDR3: CAWTTGYEQYF
J: TRBJ2-7
size: once
D: .
V: TRBV30

DNA: TGCGCCAGCAGCTTCGCCGGTGGAGCGGGGGGCTCTGGGGCCAACGTCCTGACTTTC
CDR3: CASSFAGGAGGSGANVLTF
J: TRBJ2-6
size: .
D: TRBD2
V: TRBV5-1

DNA: TGCGCCAGCAGCCGACTAGGCCCACTTGGGCTCCCCGGGGAGCTGTTTTTT
CDR3: CASSRLGPLGLPGELFF
J: TRBJ2-2
size: .
D: .
V: TRBV5-1

DNA: TGTGCCAGCAGCCACCGGGACAGGGGAGTCAATGAGCAGTTCTTC
CDR3: CASSHRDRGVNEQFF
J: TRBJ2-1
size: .
D: TRBD1
V: TRBV2

DNA: TGTGCCAGCAGCCAGGCTCAGGGTATCTATGGCTACACCTTC
CDR3: CASSQAQGIYGYTF
J: TRBJ1-2
size: .
D: .
V: TRBV7-2

DNA: TGTGCCAGCAGCCTTCTCGACAGGGATGCCTATGGCTACACCTTC
CDR3: CASSLLDRDAYGYTF
J: TRBJ1-2
size: once
D: TRBD1
V: TRBV11-1

DNA: TGTGCCACCCAGCGGGAGCTTTACAATGAGCAGTTCTTC
CDR3: CATQRELYNEQFF
J: TRBJ2-1
size: .
D: TRBD2
V: TRBV11-2

DNA: TGTGCCAGTAGTGACACAGGGGGCCCCAATCAGCCCCAGCATTTT
CDR3: CASSDTGGPNQPQHF
J: TRBJ1-5
size: .
D: TRBD1
V: TRBV19

DNA: TGTGCCAGCAGCCCTCGGGGGGGAGAGCAGTTCTTC
CDR3: CASSPRGGEQFF
J: TRBJ2-1
size: .
D: TRBD2
V: TRBV14